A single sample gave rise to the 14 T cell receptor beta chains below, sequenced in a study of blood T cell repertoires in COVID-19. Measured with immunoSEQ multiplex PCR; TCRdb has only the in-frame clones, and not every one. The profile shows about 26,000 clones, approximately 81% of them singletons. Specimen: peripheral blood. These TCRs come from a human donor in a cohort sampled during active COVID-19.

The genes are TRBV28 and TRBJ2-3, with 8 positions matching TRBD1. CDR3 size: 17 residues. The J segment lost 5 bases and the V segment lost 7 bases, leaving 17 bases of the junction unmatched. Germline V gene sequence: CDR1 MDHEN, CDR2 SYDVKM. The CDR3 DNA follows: TGTGCCAGCACCCTTACGTTGGGACAGGAGACAGGAGATACGCAGTATTTT. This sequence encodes CASTLTLGQETGDTQYF.

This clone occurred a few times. DNA of the CDR3: TGTGCCAGCAGCCAAGAAGGGGCCGTTATAGAAAAACTGTTTTTT. Its protein is CASSQEGAVIEKLFF. The rearrangement uses TRBV4-2 and TRBJ1-4; possible D gene TRBD1, 5 bases. Germline V gene data show CDR1 as LGHNA and CDR2 as YNFKEQ. The length of the CDR3 is 15 residues. V lost 0 bases, J lost 8 bases, and 13 bases lay in between.

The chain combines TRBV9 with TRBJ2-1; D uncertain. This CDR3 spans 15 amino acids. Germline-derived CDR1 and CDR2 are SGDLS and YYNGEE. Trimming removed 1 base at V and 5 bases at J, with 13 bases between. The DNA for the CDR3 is TGTGCCAGCAGCGTATTCCAGTCCAAGAACAATGAGCAGTTCTTC. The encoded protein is CASSVFQSKNNEQFF.

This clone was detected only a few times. CDR3 amino acids: CASKMSQGWGNQPQHF. CDR3 coding DNA: TGTGCCAGTAAGATGAGCCAGGGTTGGGGCAATCAGCCCCAGCATTTT. This chain uses TRBV19 with TRBJ1-5, with a possible D match to TRBD1 (5 bases). Germline V gene data show CDR1 as LNHDA and CDR2 as SQIVND (reference sequence). The CDR3 spans 16 residues. V was trimmed by 7 bases and J by 2 bases, leaving 18 bases between them.

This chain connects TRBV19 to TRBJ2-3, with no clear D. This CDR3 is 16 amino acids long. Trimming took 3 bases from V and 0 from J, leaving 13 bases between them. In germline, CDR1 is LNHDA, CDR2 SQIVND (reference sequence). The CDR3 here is CASSIRSGTSTDTQYF. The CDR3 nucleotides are TGTGCCAGTAGTATCAGGTCAGGTACTAGCACAGATACGCAGTATTTT.

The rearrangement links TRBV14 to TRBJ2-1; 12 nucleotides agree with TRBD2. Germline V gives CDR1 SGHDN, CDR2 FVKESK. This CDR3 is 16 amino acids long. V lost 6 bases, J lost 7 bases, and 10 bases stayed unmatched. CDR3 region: CASRPTLAGGRNEQFF. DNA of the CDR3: TGTGCCAGCAGGCCTACTCTAGCGGGAGGGCGGAATGAGCAGTTCTTC.

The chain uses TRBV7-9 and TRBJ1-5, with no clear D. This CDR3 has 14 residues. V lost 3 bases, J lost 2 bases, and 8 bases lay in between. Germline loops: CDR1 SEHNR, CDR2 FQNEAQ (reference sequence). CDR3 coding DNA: TGTGCCAGCAGCTTTAGCGGGGGCAATCAGCCCCAGCATTTT. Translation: CASSFSGGNQPQHF.

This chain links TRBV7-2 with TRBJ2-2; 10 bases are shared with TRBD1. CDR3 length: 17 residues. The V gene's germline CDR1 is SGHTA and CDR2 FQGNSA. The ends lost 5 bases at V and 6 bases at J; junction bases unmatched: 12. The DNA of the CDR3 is TGTGCCAGCAGCCTACGAACCGGGACAGGGGCCCCCGGGGAGCTGTTTTTT. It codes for CASSLRTGTGAPGELFF.

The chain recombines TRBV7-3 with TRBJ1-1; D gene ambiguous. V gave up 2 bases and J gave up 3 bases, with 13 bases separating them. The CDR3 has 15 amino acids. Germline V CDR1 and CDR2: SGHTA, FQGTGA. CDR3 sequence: CASSLGPVPDTEAFF. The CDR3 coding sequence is TGTGCCAGCAGCTTAGGTCCGGTTCCGGACACTGAAGCTTTCTTT.

The DNA for the CDR3 is TGTGCCACCGGGAGGGAAGGACAGCCCCAGCATTTT. Its translation is CATGREGQPQHF. The V gene is TRBV24-1, the J gene TRBJ1-5; D remains unclear. Germline V gene sequence: CDR1 KGHDR, CDR2 SFDVKD. The germline V and J ends were trimmed by 9 bases and 7 bases, with 12 bases remaining between them. The CDR3 covers 12 residues.

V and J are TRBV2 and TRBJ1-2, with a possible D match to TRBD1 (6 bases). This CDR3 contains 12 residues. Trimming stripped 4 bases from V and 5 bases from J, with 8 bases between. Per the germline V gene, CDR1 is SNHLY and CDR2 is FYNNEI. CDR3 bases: TGTGCCAGCAGTGGGACAGAATATGGCTACACCTTC. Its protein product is CASSGTEYGYTF.

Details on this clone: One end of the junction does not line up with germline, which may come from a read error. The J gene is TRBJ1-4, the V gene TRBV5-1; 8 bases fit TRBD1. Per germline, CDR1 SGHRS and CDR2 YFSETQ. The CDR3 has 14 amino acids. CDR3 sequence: CASSNRGFSERLFF. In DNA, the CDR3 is TGCGCCAGCAGCAACAGGGGGTTCAGTGAAAGACTGTTTTTT.

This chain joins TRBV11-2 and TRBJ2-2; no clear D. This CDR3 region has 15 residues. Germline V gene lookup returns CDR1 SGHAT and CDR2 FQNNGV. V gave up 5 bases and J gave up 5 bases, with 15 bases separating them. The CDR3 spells CASSPDLAWTGELFF. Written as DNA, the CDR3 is TGTGCCAGCAGCCCCGACTTGGCATGGACCGGGGAGCTGTTTTTT. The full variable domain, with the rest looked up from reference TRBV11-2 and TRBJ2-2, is EAGVAQSPRYKIIEKRQSVAFWCNPISGHATLYWYQQILGQGPKLLIQFQNNGVVDDSQLPKDRFSAERLKGVDSTLKIQPAKLEDSAVYLCASSPDLAWTGELFFGEGSRLTVL.

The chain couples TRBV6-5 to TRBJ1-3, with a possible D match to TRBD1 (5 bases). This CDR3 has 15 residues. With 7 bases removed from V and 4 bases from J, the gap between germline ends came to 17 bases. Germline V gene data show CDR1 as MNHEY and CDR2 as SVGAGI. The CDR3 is CASKPGGAQGNTIYF. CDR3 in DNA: TGTGCCAGCAAACCCGGTGGGGCCCAGGGAAACACCATATATTTT.